The TCR beta chain described here comes from a study of blood T cell repertoires in COVID-19. Grouping used clinical history reported by participants in a survey and questionnaire. In the original processing: From reference gene primer amplification, estimates of nucleated cell counts were derived. Only in-frame clones appear in the TCRdb table, and some are missing; sequencing was by immunoSEQ multiplex PCR. V and J calls plus clone size are reproduced from that table; the DNA served to infer D and trimming. The table records under 350,000 clones, approximately 83% of them present only once. V lost 3 bases and J 5 bases, leaving 8 bases between the germline ends. The length of the CDR3 is 13 residues. Germline V lookup: CDR1 MNHEY, CDR2 SMNVEV (reference sequence).

The sequencing sample was made of PBMCs or T cells enriched from blood (not recorded which). The sequence was obtained from a woman aged 40-49 years with acute COVID-19. The chain carries TRBV27 and TRBJ1-5, with D unclear. The CDR3 nucleotides are TGTGCCAGCAGTTTGGCACCTGATCAGCCCCAGCATTTT. This gives the protein CASSLAPDQPQHF.